These 30 T cell receptor beta chains were sequenced from one sample in a study of STAT3 mutations in large granular lymphocyte leukemia. Their specific antigens are unknown. This table comes from immunoSEQ multiplex PCR, and its TCRdb copy is limited to in-frame clones, with some not included. Altogether around 3,000 clones are present, more than 60% being singletons, with the ten largest covering around 89%. Study-level points and caveats: In T-cell large granular lymphocyte leukemia, about half of patients showed multiple immunodominant subclonotypes.

Sequences were obtained from peripheral blood mononuclear cells. These receptors all come from a man in his 60s with T-cell large granular lymphocyte leukemia. Some clones in this sample may be carry-over from other donors' samples.

The gene calls are TRBV6-5 and TRBJ1-2, with D perhaps TRBD1 (5 bases). CDR3 length: 15 amino acids. V gave up 0 bases and J gave up 7 bases, with 15 bases separating them. Germline-derived CDR1 and CDR2 are MNHEY and SVGAGI. CDR3 DNA: TGTGCCAGCAGTTACTCTCCAGGGAGGATAGGTGGCTACACCTTC. It yields the protein CASSYSPGRIGGYTF.

This sequence joins TRBV14 and TRBJ2-7; TRBD2 might be the D (7 bases). V gave up 2 bases and J gave up 7 bases, with 12 bases separating them. CDR3 length: 13 residues. The V gene's germline CDR1 is SGHDN and CDR2 FVKESK. The CDR3 DNA reads as TGTGCCAGCAGCCAAAACGAGGGGGGGGAGCAGTACGTC. It specifies CASSQNEGGEQYV.

This sequence joins TRBV29-1 and TRBJ2-5; D might be TRBD1 (5 bases). The length of the CDR3 is 13 residues. Trimming removed 5 bases at V and 7 bases at J, with 17 bases between. Germline CDR1 is SQVTM and CDR2 is ANQGSEA. DNA for the CDR3: TGCAGCGTTACAGGAAGTACATCGGGGACCCAGTACTTC. This codes for CSVTGSTSGTQYF.

V is TRBV7-9 and J is TRBJ2-7; 8 bases fit TRBD1. Germline V gene sequence: CDR1 SEHNR, CDR2 FQNEAQ (reference sequence). The J segment lost 2 bases and the V segment lost 6 bases, leaving 6 bases of the junction unmatched. This CDR3 is 14 amino acids long. The CDR3, as DNA: TGTGCCAGCAGGGGACAGGATGGGGCCTACGAGCAGTACTTC. It codes for CASRGQDGAYEQYF.

The sample holds a few counts of this clone. This chain links TRBV29-1 with TRBJ2-7; D unclear. The germline V and J ends were trimmed by 7 bases and 2 bases, with 9 bases remaining between them. The CDR3 has 11 amino acids. Germline assignment: CDR1 SQVTM and CDR2 ANQGSEA. This CDR3 is CSASDAYEQYV. The CDR3 coding sequence is TGCAGCGCATCGGACGCCTACGAGCAGTACGTC.

Here the CDR3 reads CAWIRGGGYTF. DNA for the CDR3: TGTGCCTGGATTCGGGGCGGTGGCTACACCTTC. This chain joins TRBV30 and TRBJ1-2; the D gene is possibly TRBD1 (5 bases). V lost 4 bases and J 7 bases, leaving 10 bases between the germline ends. Germline loops: CDR1 GTSNPN, CDR2 SVGIG (reference sequence). The CDR3 sequence is 11 residues long.

This clone was seen only a few times. J is TRBJ1-2 and V is TRBV19; a possible D gene is TRBD1 (6 bases). Germline CDR1 reads LNHDA; CDR2 reads SQIVND (reference sequence). V lost 4 bases, J lost 4 bases, and 16 bases lay in between. The CDR3 has 15 amino acids. In nucleotides, the CDR3 is TGTGCCAGTAGTAACATAGACAGGCCCTCCTATGGCTACACCTTC. Translation gives CASSNIDRPSYGYTF.

This rearrangement joins TRBV13 to TRBJ2-3; D is undetermined. V lost 4 bases and J lost 8, with 10 bases in between. The CDR3 length is 12 residues. Germline V gene lookup returns CDR1 PRHDT and CDR2 FYEKMQ (reference sequence). In DNA, the CDR3 is TGTGCCAGCAGCTGGCCCCGCGGTACGCAGTATTTT. As protein: CASSWPRGTQYF.

This chain links TRBV25-1 with TRBJ1-3; no firm D call. The CDR3 consists of 11 residues. Per the germline V gene, CDR1 is MGHDK and CDR2 is SYGVNS. Trimming took 8 bases from V and 6 from J, leaving 8 bases between them. The CDR3 sequence: CASQLVNTIYF. The CDR3 DNA follows: TGTGCCAGCCAACTCGTAAACACCATATATTTT.

J is TRBJ1-3 and V is TRBV6-6, with 7 bases that match TRBD1. Germline CDR1 is MNHNY and CDR2 is SVGAGI (reference sequence). This CDR3 comprises 15 residues. V lost 2 bases and J lost 2; bases outside the gene matches: 3. This chain's CDR3 is CASSYDQGAGNTIYF. The CDR3 nucleotides read TGTGCCAGCAGTTACGACCAGGGGGCTGGAAACACCATATATTTT.

The chain employs TRBV18 and TRBJ1-5, with a tentative D call TRBD1 (5 bases). Trimming shortened V by 2 bases and J by 7 bases, and 12 bases separated the two germline ends. CDR1 is KGHSH, CDR2 LQKENI, per germline. The CDR3 consists of 14 residues. CDR3 sequence: CASSPTAGNQPQHF. Written as DNA, the CDR3 is TGTGCCAGCTCACCAACCGCAGGGAACCAGCCCCAGCATTTT.

This chain connects TRBV30 to TRBJ1-2; D not certain. Germline V lookup: CDR1 GTSNPN, CDR2 SVGIG (reference sequence). Trimming removed 6 bases from V and 13 bases from J, with 15 bases in between. CDR3 size: 10 residues. CDR3 DNA: TGTGCCTGTGAGACGTACCCTTTCACCTTC. It is translated as CACETYPFTF.

The chain carries TRBV6-5 and TRBJ2-3; no firm D call. Trimming cost V 4 bases and J 11 bases, with 10 bases left between them. From germline, CDR1 is MNHEY and CDR2 SVGAGI. This CDR3 contains 11 residues. CDR3 protein: CASSFQSKQYF. The CDR3 region has the DNA TGTGCCAGCAGTTTCCAGAGCAAGCAGTATTTT.

This clone has only one observation. The chain is built from TRBV4-1 and TRBJ2-3; D unclear. Germline CDR1 and CDR2: MGHRA and YSYEKL. The CDR3 loop spans 15 amino acids. The V end lost 0 bases, the J end lost 2 bases, and 9 bases lay between the germline ends. The CDR3 sequence: CASSQDSAPTDTQYF. In DNA, the CDR3 is TGCGCCAGCAGCCAAGATTCGGCTCCCACAGATACGCAGTATTTT.

The chain combines TRBV7-9 with TRBJ2-7; D remains unclear. The CDR3 spans 12 residues. CDR1 and CDR2 (germline): SEHNR, FQNEAQ (reference sequence). V lost 1 base to trimming and J lost 7 bases, with 8 bases between them. The CDR3 loop is CASSLGATEQYV. CDR3 in DNA: TGTGCCAGCAGCTTAGGGGCCACAGAGCAGTACGTC.

The rearrangement uses TRBV29-1 and TRBJ2-5; TRBD2 aligns across 11 bases. This CDR3 is 14 amino acids long. CDR1 SQVTM and CDR2 ANQGSEA come from the germline V gene. The V segment lost 3 bases and the J segment 5 bases; nucleotides outside the gene matches: 5. The CDR3, as DNA: TGCAGCGTTGAGACTAGCGGGGATGTGGAGACCCAGTACTTC. This translates into CSVETSGDVETQYF.

There are a few counts of this clone. The V and J genes are TRBV25-1 and TRBJ1-5, with a weak D call TRBD1 (5 bases). This CDR3 is 13 amino acids long. Trimming left V 4 bases short and J 6 bases short, with 10 bases between. Germline V gene data show CDR1 as MGHDK and CDR2 as SYGVNS. The chain's CDR3 is CASSAGSGQPQHF. In DNA, the CDR3 is TGTGCCAGCAGTGCAGGGTCTGGTCAGCCCCAGCATTTT.

This chain uses TRBV29-1 with TRBJ1-2; 7 bases line up with TRBD1. The V gene's germline CDR1 is SQVTM and CDR2 ANQGSEA. CDR3 size: 16 residues. V lost 0 bases to trimming and J lost 6 bases; unmatched junction nucleotides: 13. The CDR3 reads CSVEDQEKAGQNGYTF. CDR3 sequence (DNA): TGCAGCGTTGAAGATCAAGAGAAGGCGGGACAGAATGGCTACACCTTC.

The chain links TRBV5-1 to TRBJ2-5, with 11 bases matching TRBD2. The V gene end was trimmed by 4 bases and the J gene end by 1 base; junction bases not matched to a gene: 6. Looked up from germline, CDR1 is SGHRS and CDR2 is YFSETQ. This CDR3 region has 16 residues. The CDR3 DNA reads TGCGCCAGCAGCGTACCGGGACTAGCGGCCCAAGAGACCCAGTACTTC. Encoded protein: CASSVPGLAAQETQYF.

V and J are TRBV30 and TRBJ2-3, with D uncertain. CDR1 is GTSNPN and CDR2 is SVGIG in the germline V gene (reference sequence). The CDR3 has 13 residues. The V end was cut by 2 bases, the J end by 5 bases, with 11 bases between. As DNA, the CDR3 is TGTGCCTGGAGTAGAGCTGTGGTAGATACGCAGTATTTT. This encodes CAWSRAVVDTQYF.

The sample holds a few counts of this clone. The chain is built from TRBV4-1 and TRBJ2-7; D ambiguous. V lost 0 bases and J 4 bases, leaving 7 bases between the germline ends. There are 13 residues in the CDR3. Germline V CDR1 and CDR2: MGHRA, YSYEKL. The CDR3 DNA sequence: TGCGCCAGCAGCCAAGAAACCCATTACGAGCAGTACTTC. It is translated as CASSQETHYEQYF.

The gene calls are TRBV29-1 and TRBJ1-2; D gene ambiguous. Germline V gene sequence: CDR1 SQVTM, CDR2 ANQGSEA. The CDR3 sequence is 12 residues long. Trimming shortened V by 3 bases and J by 5 bases, and 10 bases separated the two germline ends. As DNA, the CDR3 is TGCAGCGTTGATGCCGCCCCTTATGGCTACACCTTC. Its protein product is CSVDAAPYGYTF.

The DNA for the CDR3 is TGTGCCTGGGACAGGGAGACGACATATGGCTACACCTTC. It codes for CAWDRETTYGYTF. This chain connects TRBV30 to TRBJ1-2; the match to TRBD1 covers 7 bases. The germline gives CDR1 GTSNPN, CDR2 SVGIG (reference sequence). The CDR3 runs 13 residues. J was trimmed by 5 bases and V by 5 bases; bases with no gene match: 8.

The chain uses TRBV5-6 and TRBJ1-2; 10 nucleotides line up with TRBD1. V gave up 4 bases and J gave up 4 bases; unmatched junction bases: 10. Per germline, CDR1 SGHDT and CDR2 YYEEEE. The CDR3 sequence is 16 residues long. The chain's CDR3 is CASSLDRTGGFYGYTF. As DNA, the CDR3 is TGTGCCAGCAGCCTGGACCGGACAGGGGGTTTCTATGGCTACACCTTC. Variable domain in full (rest from reference TRBV5-6 and TRBJ1-2): DAGVTQSPTHLIKTRGQQVTLRCSPKSGHDTVSWYQQALGQGPQFIFQYYEEEERQRGNFPDRFSGHQFPNYSSELNVNALLLGDSALYLCASSLDRTGGFYGYTFGSGTRLTVV.

V usage is TRBV30 and J usage is TRBJ2-1; D is uncertain. Trimming removed 5 bases from V and 0 bases from J, with 5 bases in between. CDR3 length: 12 residues. Looked up from germline, CDR1 is GTSNPN and CDR2 is SVGIG (reference sequence). The CDR3 DNA follows: TGTGCCTGGGGGAACTCCTACAATGAGCAGTTCTTC. Protein sequence: CAWGNSYNEQFF.

The CDR3 DNA reads TGTGCCAGCAGCTTGGGTATGCAGGGACAGACCTACACCTTC. It encodes CASSLGMQGQTYTF. The V and J genes are TRBV5-4 and TRBJ1-2, with 7 bases that match TRBD1. The CDR3 runs to 14 residues. CDR1 is SGHNT, CDR2 YYREEE, per germline (reference sequence). After removal of 0 bases from V and 10 bases from J, the junction contained 9 bases not matched to a gene.

This chain links TRBV29-1 with TRBJ2-7; D is unresolved. In germline, CDR1 is SQVTM, CDR2 ANQGSEA. CDR3 length: 13 amino acids. Trimming shortened V by 5 bases and J by 2 bases, and 13 bases separated the two germline ends. The CDR3 loop reads CSVSNFPPYEQYF. CDR3 DNA: TGCAGCGTTTCAAACTTTCCCCCCTACGAGCAGTACTTC.

This clone was counted only a few times. This rearrangement joins TRBV6-5 to TRBJ1-5; TRBD1 might be the D (5 bases). CDR3 length: 13 amino acids. Germline-derived CDR1 and CDR2 are MNHEY and SVGAGI. V gave up 5 bases and J gave up 6 bases, with 11 bases separating them. CDR3 DNA sequence: TGTGCCAGCAGTCCTGACAGTGTTCAGCCCCAGCATTTT. This codes for CASSPDSVQPQHF.

This chain links TRBV25-1 with TRBJ1-1; the D gene is possibly TRBD1 (6 bases). The CDR3 loop spans 13 amino acids. Trimming cost V 10 bases and J 3 bases, with 15 bases left between them. CDR1 and CDR2 from the germline V gene are MGHDK and SYGVNS. CDR3 amino acids: CATSAGAHTEAFF. As DNA, the CDR3 is TGTGCCACCTCTGCAGGGGCCCACACTGAAGCTTTCTTT.

The chain joins TRBV1 to TRBJ2-6; TRBD2, the D gene given by the table, was not confirmed from the DNA. TRBV1 is a recognized pseudogene. The CDR3 length is 17 residues. CDR3 in amino acids: CTSSQEIGPGGANVLTF. The CDR3 DNA is TGCACCAGCAGCCAAGAAATCGGTCCCGGTGGGGCCAACGTCCTGACTTTC.